This TCR beta chain was sequenced in a study of CD8 T cells in Susac syndrome. Random hexamers served to reverse transcribe roughly 0.45 to 1 ug RNA. TCRdb called the immunoSEQ multiplex PCR reads again in MiXCR, with one record for every CDR3 protein. The sample contains about 200,000 distinct CDR3 sequences, 85% to 95% of which appear only once. The T cells that were sequenced for TCR beta were CD8+ and CD4+ cells from blood. CDR1 and CDR2 from the germline V gene are MGHDK and SYGVNS. The CDR3 is made up of 16 amino acids. With 4 bases clipped from V and 1 base from J, the junction kept 6 bases outside the gene matches.

This sequence joins TRBV25-1 and TRBJ2-4, with 8 bases matching TRBD1. Input material: CD4+ T cells from PBMCs. The TCR sequence derives from a human donor in good health. The DNA for the CDR3 is TGTGCCAGCAGTGTGACAGGGGCGCTGGCCAAAAACATTCAGTACTTC. The encoded protein is CASSVTGALAKNIQYF.